These T cell receptor beta chains were read from a single sample in a study of regulatory T cells in long-lasting Graves disease. TCRdb re-called the multiplex PCR reads through MiXCR, storing one row per CDR3 protein. The sample yields roughly 450,000 distinct CDR3 sequences, less than 25% seen once. This specimen consisted of peripheral blood mononuclear cells (PBMCs), obtained when the disease was refractory, from a patient treated with antithyroid drugs. Receptors were obtained from a female donor with Graves disease. The CDR3 runs from the conserved cysteine through the conserved F or W. The order of the fields is V gene, D gene, clone size, J gene, CDR3 protein, CDR3 DNA. A D gene is named only where the DNA matches it firmly. The size field is filled for only some rows; it gives once, few, many or a size class.

>TRBV7-2|TRBD2|.|TRBJ2-7
CASGLDGTSGNGEQYF
TGTGCCAGCGGCTTAGATGGGACTAGCGGGAACGGCGAGCAGTACTTC
>TRBV29-1|TRBD1|.|TRBJ1-2
CSVEGDRGSHYGYTF
TGCAGCGTTGAGGGGGACAGAGGATCACACTATGGCTACACCTTC
>TRBV15|.|.|TRBJ1-1
CATSRDSILNTEAFF
TGTGCCACCAGCAGAGATAGTATCCTTAACACTGAAGCTTTCTTT
>TRBV12-3/TRBV12-4|TRBD2|.|TRBJ2-3
CASSPTLAGGGLADTQYF
TGTGCCAGCAGTCCTACCCTAGCGGGAGGGGGATTAGCTGATACGCAGTATTTT
>TRBV7-6|.|.|TRBJ2-5
CASSGGITQYF
TGTGCCAGCAGCGGCGGGATAACCCAGTACTTC
>TRBV2|.|few|TRBJ2-2
CASSSSGELFF
TGTGCCAGCAGTTCCTCCGGGGAGCTGTTTTTT
>TRBV7-8|TRBD1|few|TRBJ2-2
CASSLKGQGYYVLGELFF
TGTGCCAGCAGCTTAAAAGGACAGGGGTACTATGTCCTGGGGGAGCTGTTTTTT
>TRBV28|TRBD2|many|TRBJ2-5
CASSSSGRVETQYF
TGTGCCAGCAGTTCTAGCGGGAGAGTAGAGACCCAGTACTTC
>TRBV2|TRBD2|few|TRBJ2-7
CASSYGLAGKLSEQYF
TGTGCCAGCAGTTATGGACTAGCGGGGAAGCTTTCTGAGCAGTACTTC
>TRBV24-1|TRBD2|.|TRBJ2-3
CATRGLAADTQYF
TGTGCCACCAGGGGACTAGCGGCAGATACGCAGTATTTT
>TRBV7-9|.|.|TRBJ2-7
CAPGHLTYEQYF
TGTGCCCCTGGGCATTTGACTTACGAGCAGTACTTC
>TRBV20-1|TRBD2|.|TRBJ2-7
CSARVTLAGGPPYEQYF
TGCAGTGCTAGAGTTACATTAGCGGGAGGGCCTCCCTACGAGCAGTACTTC
>TRBV6-1|TRBD1|few|TRBJ1-1
CASTPGQNEAFF
TGTGCCAGCACCCCGGGACAGAATGAAGCTTTCTTT
>TRBV7-9|TRBD2|few|TRBJ2-7
CASSFLAGGSTGGYEQYF
TGTGCCAGCAGCTTTTTAGCGGGAGGGTCAACGGGCGGCTACGAGCAGTACTTC
>TRBV7-2|.|.|TRBJ2-5
CASSLDGQAGTGQTQYF
TGTGCCAGCAGCTTAGATGGCCAGGCGGGGACCGGGCAGACCCAGTACTTC
>TRBV12-3/TRBV12-4|.|.|TRBJ2-2
CASSLWGGGDTGELFF
TGTGCCAGCAGTTTATGGGGGGGCGGTGACACCGGGGAGCTGTTTTTT
>TRBV20-1|.|few|TRBJ2-7
CSAKVTGTAYEQYF
TGCAGTGCTAAAGTAACCGGGACTGCCTACGAGCAGTACTTC
>TRBV28|.|.|TRBJ1-1
CASSLLRNLNTEAFF
TGTGCCAGCAGTTTATTGAGGAATTTGAACACTGAAGCTTTCTTT
>TRBV6-5|TRBD1|few|TRBJ1-5
CVSSYPYRGQGQNQPQHF
TGTGTCAGCAGTTACCCCTATCGCGGACAGGGGCAAAATCAGCCCCAGCATTTT
>TRBV5-1|.|few|TRBJ2-7
CASSPTRSDRLPYEQYF
TGCGCCAGCAGCCCTACACGGTCGGACAGACTACCCTACGAGCAGTACTTC
>TRBV20-1|.|few|TRBJ1-5
CSARDRGQPQHF
TGCAGTGCTAGAGATAGGGGCCAGCCCCAGCATTTT
>TRBV7-2|TRBD2|.|TRBJ2-2
CASSQVASGRTGELFF
TGTGCCAGCAGCCAGGTGGCTAGCGGGAGGACCGGGGAGCTGTTTTTT
>TRBV20-1|TRBD2|few|TRBJ2-5
CSAEFRPGLAGLETQYF
TGCAGTGCTGAATTCAGACCGGGACTAGCGGGATTGGAGACCCAGTACTTC
>TRBV2|.|few|TRBJ2-1
CASSESTYNEQFF
TGTGCCAGCAGTGAATCCACCTACAATGAGCAGTTCTTC
>TRBV10-2|.|many|TRBJ2-2
CASSRRDTGELFF
TGCGCCAGCAGTAGACGGGACACCGGGGAGCTGTTTTTT
>TRBV19|.|.|TRBJ1-3
CASSPELGRSGNTIYF
TGTGCCAGTAGCCCGGAATTAGGGCGGTCCGGAAACACCATATATTTT
>TRBV30|.|few|TRBJ1-1
CAWMIGDAKFEAFF
TGTGCCTGGATGATAGGGGACGCTAAGTTTGAAGCTTTCTTT
>TRBV2|TRBD2|many|TRBJ2-2
CASTLTTHSGRNTGELFF
TGTGCCAGTACACTGACGACACATAGCGGGAGAAACACCGGGGAGCTGTTTTTT
>TRBV20-1|TRBD2|few|TRBJ2-5
CSAEGGSRVGETQYF
TGCAGTGCTGAGGGCGGGAGCAGGGTAGGAGAGACCCAGTACTTC
>TRBV3-1|.|many|TRBJ2-7
CASSQGTPYEQYF
TGTGCCAGCAGCCAAGGAACTCCCTACGAGCAGTACTTC
>TRBV20-1|.|.|TRBJ1-5
CSASMGVGQPQHF
TGCAGTGCCTCGATGGGTGTGGGTCAGCCCCAGCATTTT
>TRBV20-1|.|few|TRBJ2-7
CSGVQRSYEQYF
TGCAGTGGGGTGCAGCGCTCCTACGAGCAGTACTTC
>TRBV19|TRBD1|few|TRBJ1-5
CASIGQADRVNQPQHF
TGTGCCAGTATTGGCCAGGCGGACAGGGTCAATCAGCCCCAGCATTTT
>TRBV12-3/TRBV12-4|.|.|TRBJ2-7
CASSFEQPYEQYF
TGTGCCAGCAGTTTTGAACAGCCCTACGAGCAGTACTTC
>TRBV7-9|.|.|TRBJ2-7
CASSGRGAGNYEQYF
TGTGCCAGCAGCGGGAGGGGGGCAGGGAACTACGAGCAGTACTTC
>TRBV12-3/TRBV12-4|TRBD2|few|TRBJ2-1
CASSPPGLAGYNEQFF
TGTGCCAGCAGCCCGCCCGGACTAGCGGGGTACAATGAGCAGTTCTTC
>TRBV5-1|.|.|TRBJ2-2
CASSFSLAPNTGELFF
TGCGCCAGCAGCTTCAGTCTAGCGCCAAACACCGGGGAGCTGTTTTTT
>TRBV6-9|.|.|TRBJ1-5
CASSYRRDGNQPQHF
TGTGCCAGCAGTTACAGAAGGGATGGCAATCAGCCCCAGCATTTT
>TRBV12-5|TRBD1|.|TRBJ1-4
CASGFGQGGERLFF
TGTGCTAGTGGTTTCGGACAGGGAGGAGAAAGACTGTTTTTT
>TRBV6-1|.|few|TRBJ2-5
CASTLPGRAYPETQYF
TGTGCCAGCACCTTACCTGGCAGGGCATATCCAGAGACCCAGTACTTC
>TRBV5-1|TRBD1|few|TRBJ2-7
CASTNRQGISYEQYF
TGCGCCAGCACCAATAGACAGGGCATATCCTACGAGCAGTACTTC
>TRBV6-1|.|few|TRBJ1-5
CASRPGGPVIQHF
TGTGCCAGCAGACCGGGGGGCCCGGTTATCCAGCATTTT
>TRBV12-3/TRBV12-4|.|.|TRBJ1-6
CASSYGAYNSPLHF
TGTGCCAGCAGTTACGGAGCCTATAATTCACCCCTCCACTTT
>TRBV13|.|.|TRBJ2-7
CASSVTGPGEQYF
TGTGCCAGCAGCGTGACAGGTCCGGGCGAGCAGTACTTC
>TRBV5-1|.|once|TRBJ2-3
CASSLERVTDTQYF
TGCGCCAGCAGCTTGGAAAGGGTCACAGATACGCAGTATTTT
>TRBV20-1|.|.|TRBJ1-5
CSAIPQSQAIGSNQPQHF
TGCAGTGCTATCCCTCAAAGTCAGGCTATAGGTAGCAATCAGCCCCAGCATTTT